This T cell receptor beta chain was sequenced for a study of T cells in Graves' hyperthyroidism and ophthalmopathy. Deletions cut 4 bases from V and 7 bases from J, with 20 bases between. Germline CDR1 and CDR2: SQVTM and ANQGSEA. The CDR3 extends over 15 amino acids. The source material, RNA transcripts, was used to amplify TCR beta CDR3 regions. HTBI primers were the set used in a first-round RT-PCR of the TCR CDR3. A single record per CDR3 protein comes from TCRdb applying MiXCR to the multiplex PCR reads. The sample contains about 640,000 distinct CDR3 sequences, less than 25% of which appear only once. Study-wide points: The majority of expanded thyroid clonotypes above 0.001 also appeared in blood.

To note about this clonotype: The antigen is not known.

Ophthalmopathy in the patients scored at least 3 on Clinical Activity Score and at least 4 on NOSPECS grade, lasting under 3 months. Sequenced material: blood. The origin of this receptor is a man aged 25-40 years with Graves' ophthalmopathy. This rearrangement joins TRBV29-1 to TRBJ2-1; no firm D call. CDR3 protein: CSVATSVRAQNEQFF. For the CDR3, the DNA is TGCAGCGTTGCCACTTCAGTAAGGGCACAGAATGAGCAGTTCTTC.